This T cell receptor beta chain was recorded in a study of shared clonotypes between healthy human individuals. This clone was found once. V was cut by 0 bases and J by 1 base, with 6 bases left in between. In germline, CDR1 is SGHRS, CDR2 YFSETQ. The CDR3 extends over 14 amino acids. The method was immunoSEQ multiplex PCR; TCRdb's version includes in-frame clones alone and lacks a portion of them. The sample yields roughly 1 million clones, about 80% seen once. The chain combines TRBV5-1 with TRBJ2-3; D is undetermined. Sequences were obtained from memory CD4+ T cells from PBMCs. Subset in this sample: CD45RA-negative fraction. The receptor was isolated from a young man in good health. Some clones in this sample may be carry-over from other donors' samples. The CDR3 nucleotides are TGCGCCAGCAGCTTGGACACACGCACAGATACGCAGTATTTT. Translating gives CASSLDTRTDTQYF. Full variable domain (outside the CDR3, taken from reference TRBV5-1 and TRBJ2-3): KAGVTQTPRYLIKTRGQQVTLSCSPISGHRSVSWYQQTPGQGLQFLFEYFSETQRNKGNFPGRFSGRQFSNSRSEMNVSTLELGDSALYLCASSLDTRTDTQYFGPGTRLTVL.